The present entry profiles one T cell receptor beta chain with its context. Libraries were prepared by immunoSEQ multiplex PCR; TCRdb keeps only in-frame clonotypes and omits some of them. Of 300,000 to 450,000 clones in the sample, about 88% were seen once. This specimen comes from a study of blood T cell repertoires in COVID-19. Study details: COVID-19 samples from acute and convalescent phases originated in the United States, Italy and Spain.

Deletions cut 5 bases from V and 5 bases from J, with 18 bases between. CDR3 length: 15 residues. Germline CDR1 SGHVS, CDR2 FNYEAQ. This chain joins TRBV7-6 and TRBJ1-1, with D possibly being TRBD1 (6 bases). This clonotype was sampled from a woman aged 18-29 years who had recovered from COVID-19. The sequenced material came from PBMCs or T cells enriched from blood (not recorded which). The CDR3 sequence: CASSLGGGKTTEAFF. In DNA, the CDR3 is TGTGCCAGCAGCCTAGGGGGGGGGAAAACGACTGAAGCTTTCTTT.